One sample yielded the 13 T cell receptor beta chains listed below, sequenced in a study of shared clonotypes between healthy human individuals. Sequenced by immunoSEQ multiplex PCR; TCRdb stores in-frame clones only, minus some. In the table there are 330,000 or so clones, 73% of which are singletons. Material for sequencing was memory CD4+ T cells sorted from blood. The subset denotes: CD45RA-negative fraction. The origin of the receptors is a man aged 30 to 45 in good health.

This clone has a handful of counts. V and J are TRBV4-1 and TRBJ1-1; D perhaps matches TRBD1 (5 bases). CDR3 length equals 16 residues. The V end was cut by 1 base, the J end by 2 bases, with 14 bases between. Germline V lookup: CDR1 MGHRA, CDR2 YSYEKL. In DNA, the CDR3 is TGCGCCAGCAGCCAAGTATTGGGACGGACAAACACTGAAGCTTTCTTT. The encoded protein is CASSQVLGRTNTEAFF.

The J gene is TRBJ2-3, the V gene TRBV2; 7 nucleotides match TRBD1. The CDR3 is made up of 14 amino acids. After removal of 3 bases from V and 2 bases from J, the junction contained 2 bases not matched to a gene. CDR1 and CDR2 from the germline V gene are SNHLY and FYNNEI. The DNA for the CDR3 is TGTGCCAGCAGTGAGACAGGGATCACAGATACGCAGTATTTT. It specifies CASSETGITDTQYF.

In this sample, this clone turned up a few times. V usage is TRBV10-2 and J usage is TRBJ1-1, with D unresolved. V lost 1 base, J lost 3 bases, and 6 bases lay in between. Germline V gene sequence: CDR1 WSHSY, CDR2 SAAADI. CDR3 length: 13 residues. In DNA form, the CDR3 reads TGCGCCAGCAGTGAGTTCACCTACACTGAAGCTTTCTTT. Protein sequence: CASSEFTYTEAFF.

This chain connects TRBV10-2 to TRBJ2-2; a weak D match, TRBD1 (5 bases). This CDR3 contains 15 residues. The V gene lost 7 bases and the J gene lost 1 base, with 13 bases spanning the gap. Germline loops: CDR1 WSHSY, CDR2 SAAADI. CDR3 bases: TGCGCCAGCAAAGGGTTACAGGTGAACACCGGGGAGCTGTTTTTT. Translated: CASKGLQVNTGELFF.

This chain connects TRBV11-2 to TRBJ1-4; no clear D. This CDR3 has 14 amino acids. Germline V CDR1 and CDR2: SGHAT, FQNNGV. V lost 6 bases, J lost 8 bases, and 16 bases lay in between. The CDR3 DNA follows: TGTGCCAGCAGTCCCGCCCGGACTGCGGAAAAACTGTTTTTT. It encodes CASSPARTAEKLFF.

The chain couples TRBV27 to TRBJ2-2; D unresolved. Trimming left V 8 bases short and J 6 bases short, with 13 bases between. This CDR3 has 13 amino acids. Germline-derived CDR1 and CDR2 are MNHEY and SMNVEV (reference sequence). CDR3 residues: CASATASAGELFF. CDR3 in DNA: TGTGCCAGCGCGACCGCCAGCGCCGGGGAGCTGTTTTTT.

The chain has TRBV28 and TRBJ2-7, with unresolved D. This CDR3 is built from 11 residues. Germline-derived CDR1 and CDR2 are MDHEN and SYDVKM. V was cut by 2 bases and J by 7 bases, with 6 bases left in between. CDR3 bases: TGTGCCAGCAGTTTAGAAAGGGAGCAGTACTTC. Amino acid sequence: CASSLEREQYF.

The CDR3 DNA follows: TGTGCCAGCAGTCAACCCGGGACCGTCAACACTGAAGCTTTCTTT. Translation: CASSQPGTVNTEAFF. The rearrangement uses TRBV6-5 and TRBJ1-1, with a possible D match to TRBD1 (5 bases). The CDR3 has 15 residues. Trimming left V 5 bases short and J 2 bases short, with 15 bases between. The germline CDR1 and CDR2 sequences are MNHEY and SVGAGI.

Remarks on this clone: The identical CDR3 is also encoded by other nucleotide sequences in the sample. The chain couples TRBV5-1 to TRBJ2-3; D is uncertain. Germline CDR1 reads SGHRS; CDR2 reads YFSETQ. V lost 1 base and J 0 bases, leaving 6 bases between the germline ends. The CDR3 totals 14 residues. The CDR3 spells CASSLSGSTDTQYF. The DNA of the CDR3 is TGCGCCAGCAGCTTGTCGGGCAGCACAGATACGCAGTATTTT.

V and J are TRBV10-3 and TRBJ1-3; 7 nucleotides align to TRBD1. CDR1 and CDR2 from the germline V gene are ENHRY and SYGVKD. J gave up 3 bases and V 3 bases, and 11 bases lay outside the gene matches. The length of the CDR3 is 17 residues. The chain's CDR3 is CAISDHAGGDLGNTIYF. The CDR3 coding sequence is TGTGCCATCAGTGACCATGCAGGGGGTGACCTTGGAAACACCATATATTTT.

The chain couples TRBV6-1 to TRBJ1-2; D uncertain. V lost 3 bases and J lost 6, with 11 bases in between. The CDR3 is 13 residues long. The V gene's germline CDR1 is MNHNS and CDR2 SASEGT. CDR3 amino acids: CASSEGFGDGYTF. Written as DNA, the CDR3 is TGTGCCAGCAGTGAGGGCTTCGGAGATGGCTACACCTTC.

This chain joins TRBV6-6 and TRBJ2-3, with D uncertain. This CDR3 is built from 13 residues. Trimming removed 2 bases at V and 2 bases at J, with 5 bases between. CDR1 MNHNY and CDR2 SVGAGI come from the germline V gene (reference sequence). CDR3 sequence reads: CASSYLSTDTQYF. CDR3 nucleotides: TGTGCCAGCAGTTACCTTTCCACAGATACGCAGTATTTT.

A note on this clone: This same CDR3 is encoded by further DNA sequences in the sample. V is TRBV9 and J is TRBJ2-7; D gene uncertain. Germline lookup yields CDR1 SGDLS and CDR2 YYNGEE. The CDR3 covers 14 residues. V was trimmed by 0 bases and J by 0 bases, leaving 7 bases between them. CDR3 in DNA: TGTGCCAGCAGCGTAGGGCCCAGCTCCTACGAGCAGTACTTC. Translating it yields CASSVGPSSYEQYF.